The 14 T cell receptor beta chains listed next were all sequenced from one sample in a study of CD8+ T cells in alopecia areata. Sample treatment: oral pan-JAK inhibitor, 5-10 mg twice daily. cDNA serving as the sequencing template came from extracted, reverse transcribed RNA. TCRdb's table, derived via immunoSEQ multiplex PCR, lists solely in-frame clones and lacks some. The sample contains some 190,000 clones, approximately 51% of which appear only once. The specimen was CD8+ T cells sorted from blood, collected at week 52, from a patient treated with tofacitinib. The receptors come from a human donor with alopecia areata.

In the case of this clone: This CDR3 is also generated by other DNA sequences in the sample. The chain's CDR3 is CAWSVLGDTEAFF. CDR3 in DNA: TGTGCCTGGAGTGTTCTTGGGGACACTGAAGCTTTCTTT. This sequence joins TRBV30 and TRBJ1-1, with no clear D. The CDR3 extends over 13 amino acids. The germline V gene encodes CDR1 GTSNPN and CDR2 SVGIG (reference sequence). Trimming shortened V by 0 bases and J by 3 bases, and 8 bases separated the two germline ends.

The V and J genes are TRBV27 and TRBJ1-2; 7 nucleotides align to TRBD1. The CDR3 has 14 amino acids. Germline CDR1 reads MNHEY; CDR2 reads SMNVEV (reference sequence). V trimming: 5 bases; J trimming: 7 bases; junction bases outside the gene matches: 10. As DNA, the CDR3 is TGTGCCAGCAGTGCCTCGGGACAGTTAAGTGGCTACACCTTC. It yields the protein CASSASGQLSGYTF.

The V and J genes are TRBV27 and TRBJ2-1; no clear D gene. CDR1 is MNHEY, CDR2 SMNVEV, per germline (reference sequence). V shed 3 bases and J shed 2 bases, with 8 bases lying between them. This CDR3 contains 14 residues. CDR3 DNA: TGTGCCAGCAGTTTCGAAGGAGCCTACAATGAGCAGTTCTTC. Its protein product is CASSFEGAYNEQFF.

The chain has TRBV9 and TRBJ1-6, with D uncertain. The V end lost 0 bases, the J end lost 9 bases, and 7 bases lay between the germline ends. Germline lookup yields CDR1 SGDLS and CDR2 YYNGEE. The CDR3 has 13 residues. The CDR3 loop is CASSVVATSPLHF. DNA for the CDR3: TGTGCCAGCAGCGTAGTTGCGACTTCACCCCTCCACTTT. Looking up the rest from reference TRBV9 and TRBJ1-6 gives the full variable domain: DSGVTQTPKHLITATGQRVTLRCSPRSGDLSVYWYQQSLDQGLQFLIQYYNGEERAKGNILERFSAQQFPDLHSELNLSSLELGDSALYFCASSVVATSPLHFGNGTRLTVT.

The chain employs TRBV4-1 and TRBJ1-5; D gene ambiguous. The CDR3 is 14 residues long. Germline V gene lookup returns CDR1 MGHRA and CDR2 YSYEKL. The V end was cut by 3 bases, the J end by 0 bases, with 6 bases between. CDR3: CASSHPPSNQPQHF. In DNA, the CDR3 is TGCGCCAGCAGCCATCCCCCTAGCAATCAGCCCCAGCATTTT.

The chain combines TRBV27 with TRBJ2-7, with unresolved D. This CDR3 has 15 residues. Germline V CDR1 and CDR2: MNHEY, SMNVEV (reference sequence). The V end lost 3 bases, the J end lost 3 bases, and 15 bases lay between the germline ends. As DNA, the CDR3 is TGTGCCAGCAGTTTTCGTCTAGTTGGTGTCTACGAGCAGTACTTC. Protein: CASSFRLVGVYEQYF.

V gene TRBV11-2 combines with J gene TRBJ2-3; a weak D match, TRBD2 (5 bases). Trimming left V 0 bases short and J 6 bases short, with 10 bases between. The CDR3 spans 14 residues. CDR1 is SGHAT, CDR2 FQNNGV, per germline. The CDR3 DNA sequence: TGTGCCAGCAGCTTAGAACACCGCGGGGATACGCAGTATTTT. This codes for CASSLEHRGDTQYF.

The rearrangement uses TRBV7-8 and TRBJ1-2, with D maybe TRBD1 (6 bases). The CDR3 length is 16 residues. V lost 5 bases and J lost 4, with 20 bases in between. CDR1 is SGHVS, CDR2 FQNEAQ, per germline. The chain's CDR3 is CASSPGPVGTFYGYTF. The CDR3 DNA reads TGTGCCAGCAGCCCCGGGCCGGTCGGGACATTCTATGGCTACACCTTC.

The V gene is TRBV2, the J gene TRBJ2-1; D ambiguous. This CDR3 is built from 15 residues. Germline V gene data show CDR1 as SNHLY and CDR2 as FYNNEI. Trimming took off 8 bases at V and 6 bases at J, with 20 bases between the two ends. This CDR3 reads CASCPSRIGFNEQFF. The CDR3 region has the DNA TGTGCCAGCTGCCCCTCCCGAATAGGGTTCAATGAGCAGTTCTTC.

The chain recombines TRBV7-9 with TRBJ2-7; 7 bases match TRBD2. Trimming took 2 bases from V and 5 from J; bases not matched to a gene: 6. The CDR3 has 14 amino acids. The germline V gene has CDR1 SEHNR and CDR2 FQNEAQ (reference sequence). CDR3 loop: CASSLNGEGHEQYF. The CDR3 DNA follows: TGTGCCAGCAGCTTAAATGGGGAGGGCCACGAGCAGTACTTC.

V gene TRBV9 combines with J gene TRBJ1-4; D unresolved. CDR3 size: 14 residues. The V end lost 0 bases, the J end lost 7 bases, and 10 bases lay between the germline ends. The V gene's germline CDR1 is SGDLS and CDR2 YYNGEE. In DNA form, the CDR3 reads TGTGCCAGCAGCGTAGCGGACGGCTCTGAAAAACTGTTTTTT. It yields the protein CASSVADGSEKLFF. The variable domain in full, with the rest retrieved from reference TRBV9 and TRBJ1-4, is DSGVTQTPKHLITATGQRVTLRCSPRSGDLSVYWYQQSLDQGLQFLIQYYNGEERAKGNILERFSAQQFPDLHSELNLSSLELGDSALYFCASSVADGSEKLFFGSGTQLSVL.

The gene calls are TRBV27 and TRBJ2-7; D gene unclear. Germline CDR1 MNHEY, CDR2 SMNVEV (reference sequence). Trimming stripped 2 bases from V and 7 bases from J, with 9 bases between. The CDR3 has 12 amino acids. The CDR3 DNA follows: TGTGCCAGCAGTTTAGCCGGGCGGGAGCAGTACTTC. Its translation: CASSLAGREQYF.

This clone has more than one count but fewer than ten. The rearrangement joins TRBV5-4 to TRBJ2-1; TRBD1 agrees at 9 bases. J lost 7 bases, V lost 4 bases, and 6 bases had no gene match. CDR3 size: 14 residues. Germline lookup yields CDR1 SGHNT and CDR2 YYREEE (reference sequence). The CDR3 DNA is TGTGCCAGCAGCGCGAACAGGGGGCAAAATGAGCAGTTCTTC. Translating gives CASSANRGQNEQFF.

This clone was detected only a few times. The rearrangement links TRBV19 to TRBJ1-2; 10 bases align to TRBD1. Trimming cost V 10 bases and J 8 bases; bases outside gene matches: 4. CDR3 size: 11 residues. Germline V lookup: CDR1 LNHDA, CDR2 SQIVND (reference sequence). In DNA, the CDR3 is TGTGCCACCGGGACAGGGGACGGCTACACCTTC. Protein product: CATGTGDGYTF.